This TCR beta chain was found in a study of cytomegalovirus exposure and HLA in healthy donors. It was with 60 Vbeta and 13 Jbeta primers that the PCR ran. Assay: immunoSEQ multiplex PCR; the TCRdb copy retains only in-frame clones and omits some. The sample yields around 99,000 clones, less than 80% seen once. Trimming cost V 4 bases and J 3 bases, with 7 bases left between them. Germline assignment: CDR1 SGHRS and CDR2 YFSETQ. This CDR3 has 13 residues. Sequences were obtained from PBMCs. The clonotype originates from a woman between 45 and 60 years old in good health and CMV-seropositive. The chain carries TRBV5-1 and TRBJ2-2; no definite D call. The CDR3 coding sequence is TGCGCCAGCAGCGCGATCGACACCGGGGAGCTGTTTTTT. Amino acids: CASSAIDTGELFF.